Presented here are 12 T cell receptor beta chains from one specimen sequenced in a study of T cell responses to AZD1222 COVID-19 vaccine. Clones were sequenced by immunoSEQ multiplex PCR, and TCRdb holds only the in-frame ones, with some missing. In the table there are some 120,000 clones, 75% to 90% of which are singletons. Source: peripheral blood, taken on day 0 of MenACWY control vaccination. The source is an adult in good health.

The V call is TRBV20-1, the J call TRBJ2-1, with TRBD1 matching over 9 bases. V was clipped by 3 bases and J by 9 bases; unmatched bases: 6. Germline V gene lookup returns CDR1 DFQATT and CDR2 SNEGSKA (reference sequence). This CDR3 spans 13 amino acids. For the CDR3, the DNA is TGCAGTGCTAGTTGGGACAGGGAGGGTGAGCAGTTCTTC. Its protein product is CSASWDREGEQFF.

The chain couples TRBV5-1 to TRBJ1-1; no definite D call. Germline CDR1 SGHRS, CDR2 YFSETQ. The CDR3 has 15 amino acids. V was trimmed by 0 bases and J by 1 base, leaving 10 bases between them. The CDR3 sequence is CASSLEVPTNTEAFF. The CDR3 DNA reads TGCGCCAGCAGCTTGGAGGTCCCAACGAACACTGAAGCTTTCTTT.

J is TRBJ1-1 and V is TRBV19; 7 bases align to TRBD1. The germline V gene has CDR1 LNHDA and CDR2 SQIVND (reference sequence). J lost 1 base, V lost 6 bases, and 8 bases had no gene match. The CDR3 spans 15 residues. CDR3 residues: CASRGLGQTNTEAFF. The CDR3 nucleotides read TGTGCCAGTAGGGGACTGGGACAGACGAACACTGAAGCTTTCTTT.

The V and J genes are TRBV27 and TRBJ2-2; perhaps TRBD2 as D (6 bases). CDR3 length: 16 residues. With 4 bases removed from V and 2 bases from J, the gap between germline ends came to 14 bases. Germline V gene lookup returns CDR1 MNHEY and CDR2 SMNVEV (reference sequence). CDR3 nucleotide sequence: TGTGCCAGCAGTTCCCCGCGGGGTACCAACACCGGGGAGCTGTTTTTT. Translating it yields CASSSPRGTNTGELFF.

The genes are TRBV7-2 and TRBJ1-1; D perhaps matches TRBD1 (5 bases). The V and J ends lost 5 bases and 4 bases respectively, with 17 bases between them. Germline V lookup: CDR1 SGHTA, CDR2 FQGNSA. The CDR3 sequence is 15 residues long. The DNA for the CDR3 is TGTGCCAGCAGCATGACGGGTGGGGCTGGCACTGAAGCTTTCTTT. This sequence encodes CASSMTGGAGTEAFF.

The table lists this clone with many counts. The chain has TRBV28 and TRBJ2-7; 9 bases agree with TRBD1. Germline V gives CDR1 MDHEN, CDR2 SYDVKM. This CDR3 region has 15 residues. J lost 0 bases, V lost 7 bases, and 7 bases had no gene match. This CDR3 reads CASTGVGQGSYEQYF. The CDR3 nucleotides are TGTGCCAGCACCGGGGTGGGACAGGGCTCCTACGAGCAGTACTTC.

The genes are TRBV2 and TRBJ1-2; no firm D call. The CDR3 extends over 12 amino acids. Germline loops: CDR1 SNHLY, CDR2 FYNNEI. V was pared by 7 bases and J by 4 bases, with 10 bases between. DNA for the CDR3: TGTGCCAGCACGAGGTCTACCTATGGCTACACCTTC. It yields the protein CASTRSTYGYTF.

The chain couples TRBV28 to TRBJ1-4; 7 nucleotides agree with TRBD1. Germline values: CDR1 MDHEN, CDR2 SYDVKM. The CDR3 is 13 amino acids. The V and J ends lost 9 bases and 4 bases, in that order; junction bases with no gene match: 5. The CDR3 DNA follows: TGTGCCAGTAAACAGGGGTTTAATGAAAAACTGTTTTTT. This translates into CASKQGFNEKLFF. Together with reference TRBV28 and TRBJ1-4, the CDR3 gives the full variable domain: DVKVTQSSRYLVKRTGEKVFLECVQDMDHENMFWYRQDPGLGLRLIYFSYDVKMKEKGDIPEGYSVSREKKERFSLILESASTNQTSMYLCASKQGFNEKLFFGSGTQLSVL.

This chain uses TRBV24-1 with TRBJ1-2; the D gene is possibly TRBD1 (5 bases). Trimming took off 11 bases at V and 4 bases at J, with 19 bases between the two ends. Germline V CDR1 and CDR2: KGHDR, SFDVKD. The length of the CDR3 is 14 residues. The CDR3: CANRGDRGLYGYTF. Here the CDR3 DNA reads TGTGCCAACAGAGGGGACCGCGGCCTCTATGGCTACACCTTC.

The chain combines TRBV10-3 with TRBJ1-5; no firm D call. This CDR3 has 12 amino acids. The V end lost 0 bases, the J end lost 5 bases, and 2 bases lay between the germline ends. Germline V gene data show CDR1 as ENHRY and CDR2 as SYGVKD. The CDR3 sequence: CAISESDQPQHF. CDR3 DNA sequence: TGTGCCATCAGTGAGTCAGATCAGCCCCAGCATTTT.

The CDR3 reads CASSLPGMNTEAFF. The CDR3 bases are TGTGCCAGCAGTCTCCCGGGGATGAACACTGAAGCTTTCTTT. The chain is built from TRBV14 and TRBJ1-1; D gene ambiguous. Trimming removed 6 bases from V and 0 bases from J, with 11 bases in between. Germline CDR1 and CDR2: SGHDN and FVKESK. This CDR3 contains 14 residues.

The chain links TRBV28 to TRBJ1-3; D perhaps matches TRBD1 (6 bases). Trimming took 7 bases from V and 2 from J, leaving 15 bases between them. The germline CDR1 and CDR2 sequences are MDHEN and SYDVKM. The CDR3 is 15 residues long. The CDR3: CASTMDSKTGNTIYF. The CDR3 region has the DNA TGTGCCAGCACTATGGACAGTAAAACTGGAAACACCATATATTTT. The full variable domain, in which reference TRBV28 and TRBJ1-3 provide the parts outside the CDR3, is DVKVTQSSRYLVKRTGEKVFLECVQDMDHENMFWYRQDPGLGLRLIYFSYDVKMKEKGDIPEGYSVSREKKERFSLILESASTNQTSMYLCASTMDSKTGNTIYFGEGSWLTVV.